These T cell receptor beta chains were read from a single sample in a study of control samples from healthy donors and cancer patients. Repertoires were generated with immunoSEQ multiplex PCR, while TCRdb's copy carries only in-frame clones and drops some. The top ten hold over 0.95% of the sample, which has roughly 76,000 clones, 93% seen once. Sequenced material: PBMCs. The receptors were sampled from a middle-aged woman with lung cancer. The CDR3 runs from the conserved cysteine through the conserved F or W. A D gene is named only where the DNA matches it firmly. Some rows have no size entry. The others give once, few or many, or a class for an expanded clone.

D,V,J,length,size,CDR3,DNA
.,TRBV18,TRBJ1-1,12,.,CASSGGNTEAFF,TGTGCCAGCTCAGGTGGAAACACTGAAGCTTTCTTT
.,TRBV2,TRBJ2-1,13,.,CASILASINEQFF,.
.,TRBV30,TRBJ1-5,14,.,CAWSPSGGNQPQHF,TGTGCCTGGAGCCCGTCGGGGGGTAATCAGCCCCAGCATTTT
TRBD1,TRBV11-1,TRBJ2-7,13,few,CASSWDRAYEQYF,TGTGCCAGCAGCTGGGACAGAGCCTACGAGCAGTACTTC
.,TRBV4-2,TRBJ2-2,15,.,CASSQAGLDAGELFF,TGTGCCAGCAGCCAAGCAGGCCTGGACGCCGGGGAGCTGTTTTTT
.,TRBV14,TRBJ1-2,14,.,CASSQQGFGYGYTF,TGTGCCAGCAGCCAACAGGGGTTCGGATATGGCTACACCTTC
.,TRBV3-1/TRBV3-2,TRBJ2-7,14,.,CASSLTGEASEQYF,TGTGCCAGCAGCCTTACAGGGGAGGCTTCCGAGCAGTACTTC
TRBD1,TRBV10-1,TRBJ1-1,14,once,CASSTGDVIAEAFF,TGCGCCAGCAGCACAGGGGACGTCATCGCTGAAGCTTTCTTT
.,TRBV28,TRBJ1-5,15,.,CASSLPGNSNQPQHF,TGTGCCAGCAGTTTGCCGGGAAATAGCAATCAGCCCCAGCATTTT
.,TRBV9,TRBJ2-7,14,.,CASSPRDGSYEQYF,TGTGCCAGCAGCCCTAGGGACGGGAGCTACGAGCAGTACTTC
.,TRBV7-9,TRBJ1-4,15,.,CASSLDQAGSEKLFF,TGTGCCAGCAGCTTAGACCAGGCTGGGAGTGAAAAACTGTTTTTT
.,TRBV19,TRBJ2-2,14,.,CASSGQTNTGELFF,TGTGCCAGTAGTGGCCAAACGAACACCGGGGAGCTGTTTTTT
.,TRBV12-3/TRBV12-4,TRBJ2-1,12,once,CASSRTYNEQFF,TGTGCCAGCAGCAGGACTTACAATGAGCAGTTCTTC
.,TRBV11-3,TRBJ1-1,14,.,CASSLEGFNTEAFF,TGTGCCAGCAGCTTAGAGGGGTTTAACACTGAAGCTTTCTTT
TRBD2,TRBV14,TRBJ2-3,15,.,CASSPWGGGTDTQYF,TGTGCCAGCAGCCCTTGGGGCGGGGGGACAGATACGCAGTATTTT
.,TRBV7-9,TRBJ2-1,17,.,CASSLAWLPKGYNEQFF,TGTGCCAGCAGCTTAGCCTGGCTCCCCAAGGGCTACAATGAGCAGTTCTTC
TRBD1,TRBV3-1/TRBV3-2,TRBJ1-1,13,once,CASSPRQGNEAFF,TGTGCCAGCAGCCCCCGACAGGGGAATGAAGCTTTCTTT
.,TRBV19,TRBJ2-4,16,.,CASSMDGGLAKNIQYF,TGTGCCAGTAGTATGGACGGAGGACTAGCCAAAAACATTCAGTACTTC
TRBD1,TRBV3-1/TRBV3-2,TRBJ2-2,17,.,CASSQDPDRDFTGELFF,TGTGCCAGCAGCCAAGATCCGGACAGGGATTTCACCGGGGAGCTGTTTTTT
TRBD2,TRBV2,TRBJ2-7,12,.,CASSDGGYEQYF,TGTGCCAGCAGTGACGGGGGGTACGAGCAGTACTTC
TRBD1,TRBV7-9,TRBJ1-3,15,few,CASGPQGASGNTIYF,TGTGCCAGCGGACCTCAGGGGGCCTCTGGAAACACCATATATTTT
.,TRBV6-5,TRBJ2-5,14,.,CASRGPVGGETQYF,TGTGCCAGCAGAGGACCAGTGGGGGGAGAGACCCAGTACTTC
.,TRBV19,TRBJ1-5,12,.,CASSPRGQPQHF,TGTGCCAGTAGTCCCCGCGGTCAGCCCCAGCATTTT
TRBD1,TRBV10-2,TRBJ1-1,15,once,CASSESGQGGTEAFF,TGCGCCAGCAGTGAGTCGGGACAGGGCGGCACTGAAGCTTTCTTT
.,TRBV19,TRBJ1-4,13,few,CASSLDTDEKLFF,TGTGCCAGTAGTTTGGACACCGACGAAAAACTGTTTTTT
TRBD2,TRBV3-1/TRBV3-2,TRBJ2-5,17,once,CASSQYRTSGGAITQYF,TGTGCCAGCAGCCAATACCGGACTAGCGGGGGGGCTATCACCCAGTACTTC
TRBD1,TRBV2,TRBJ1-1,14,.,CASSEDRGLTEAFF,TGTGCCAGCAGTGAAGACAGGGGTCTAACTGAAGCTTTCTTT
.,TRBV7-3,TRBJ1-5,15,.,CASSLSGGINQPQHF,TGTGCCAGCAGCTTAAGTGGGGGTATTAATCAGCCCCAGCATTTT
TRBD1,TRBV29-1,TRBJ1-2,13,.,CSVAIGGRYGYTF,TGCAGCGTTGCGATAGGGGGCAGGTATGGCTACACCTTC
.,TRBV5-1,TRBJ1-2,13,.,CASSFGTQGGYTF,TGCGCCAGCAGCTTCGGGACCCAGGGTGGCTACACCTTC
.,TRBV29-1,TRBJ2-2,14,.,CSANSGILTGELFF,TGCAGCGCCAACTCAGGGATCCTCACCGGGGAGCTGTTTTTT
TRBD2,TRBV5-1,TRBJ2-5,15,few,CASSGLAGAQETQYF,TGCGCCAGCAGCGGACTAGCGGGGGCCCAAGAGACCCAGTACTTC
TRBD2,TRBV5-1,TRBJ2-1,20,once,CASSLIWVSGGLSDVNEQFF,TGCGCCAGCAGCTTGATTTGGGTTAGCGGGGGGCTTTCTGATGTCAATGAGCAGTTCTTC
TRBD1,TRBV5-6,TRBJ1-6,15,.,CASSLVKDRFSPLHF,TGTGCCAGCAGCTTGGTTAAGGACAGGTTTTCACCCCTCCACTTT
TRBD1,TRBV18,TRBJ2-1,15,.,CASSPRDRRDNEQFF,TGTGCCAGCTCACCACGGGACAGGAGAGACAATGAGCAGTTCTTC
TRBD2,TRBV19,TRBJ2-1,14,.,CASSPLAGVNEQFF,TGTGCCAGTAGTCCGCTAGCGGGGGTAAATGAGCAGTTCTTC
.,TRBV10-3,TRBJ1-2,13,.,CAISEGTVGGYTF,TGTGCCATCAGTGAAGGGACGGTGGGTGGCTACACCTTC
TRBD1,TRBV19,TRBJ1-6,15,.,CASRGGTGYNSPLHF,TGTGCCAGTAGAGGCGGGACAGGATATAATTCACCCCTCCACTTT
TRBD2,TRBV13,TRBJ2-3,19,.,CASSEVSSGGLPGTDTQYF,TGTGCCAGCAGCGAGGTGTCGAGCGGGGGGCTCCCTGGCACAGATACGCAGTATTTT
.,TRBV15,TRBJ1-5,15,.,CATSMAQVLNQPQHF,TGTGCCACCAGCATGGCTCAGGTCCTCAATCAGCCCCAGCATTTT
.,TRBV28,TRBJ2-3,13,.,CASVEDRADTQYF,TGTGCCAGCGTAGAGGATAGGGCAGATACGCAGTATTTT
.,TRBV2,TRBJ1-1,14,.,CASSEGARNTEAFF,TGTGCCAGCAGTGAAGGGGCCCGGAACACTGAAGCTTTCTTT
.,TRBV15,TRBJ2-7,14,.,CATSTTGRPYEQYF,TGTGCCACCAGCACAACAGGGAGGCCCTACGAGCAGTACTTC
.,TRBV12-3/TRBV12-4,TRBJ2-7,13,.,CASSHHIDGEQYF,TGTGCCAGCAGCCACCACATCGACGGCGAGCAGTACTTC
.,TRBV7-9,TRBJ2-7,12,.,CATAPPGEGQYF,TGTGCCACCGCACCTCCGGGCGAAGGGCAGTACTTC
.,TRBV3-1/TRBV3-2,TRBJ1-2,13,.,CASSQDLGKGYTF,TGTGCCAGCAGCCAAGATCTTGGGAAAGGCTACACCTTC
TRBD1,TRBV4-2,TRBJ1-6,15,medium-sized,CASSQGQGNNSPLHF,TGTGCCAGCAGCCAAGGACAGGGAAATAATTCACCCCTCCACTTT
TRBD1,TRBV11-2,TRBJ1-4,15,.,CASSLATGGYEKLFF,TGTGCCAGCAGCCTCGCCACAGGGGGCTATGAAAAACTGTTTTTT
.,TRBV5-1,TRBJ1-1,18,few,CASSLRAATTIRGTEAFF,TGCGCCAGCAGCCTAAGGGCCGCAACCACCATAAGGGGGACTGAAGCTTTCTTT
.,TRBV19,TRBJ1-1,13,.,CASTTTGNTEAFF,TGTGCCAGTACCACGACAGGGAACACTGAAGCTTTCTTT
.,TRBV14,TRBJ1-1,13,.,CASSRDGYTEAFF,TGTGCCAGCAGCCGAGACGGGTACACTGAAGCTTTCTTT
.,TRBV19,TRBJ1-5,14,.,CASSRRGGNQPQHF,TGTGCCAGTAGTAGGAGGGGTGGCAATCAGCCCCAGCATTTT